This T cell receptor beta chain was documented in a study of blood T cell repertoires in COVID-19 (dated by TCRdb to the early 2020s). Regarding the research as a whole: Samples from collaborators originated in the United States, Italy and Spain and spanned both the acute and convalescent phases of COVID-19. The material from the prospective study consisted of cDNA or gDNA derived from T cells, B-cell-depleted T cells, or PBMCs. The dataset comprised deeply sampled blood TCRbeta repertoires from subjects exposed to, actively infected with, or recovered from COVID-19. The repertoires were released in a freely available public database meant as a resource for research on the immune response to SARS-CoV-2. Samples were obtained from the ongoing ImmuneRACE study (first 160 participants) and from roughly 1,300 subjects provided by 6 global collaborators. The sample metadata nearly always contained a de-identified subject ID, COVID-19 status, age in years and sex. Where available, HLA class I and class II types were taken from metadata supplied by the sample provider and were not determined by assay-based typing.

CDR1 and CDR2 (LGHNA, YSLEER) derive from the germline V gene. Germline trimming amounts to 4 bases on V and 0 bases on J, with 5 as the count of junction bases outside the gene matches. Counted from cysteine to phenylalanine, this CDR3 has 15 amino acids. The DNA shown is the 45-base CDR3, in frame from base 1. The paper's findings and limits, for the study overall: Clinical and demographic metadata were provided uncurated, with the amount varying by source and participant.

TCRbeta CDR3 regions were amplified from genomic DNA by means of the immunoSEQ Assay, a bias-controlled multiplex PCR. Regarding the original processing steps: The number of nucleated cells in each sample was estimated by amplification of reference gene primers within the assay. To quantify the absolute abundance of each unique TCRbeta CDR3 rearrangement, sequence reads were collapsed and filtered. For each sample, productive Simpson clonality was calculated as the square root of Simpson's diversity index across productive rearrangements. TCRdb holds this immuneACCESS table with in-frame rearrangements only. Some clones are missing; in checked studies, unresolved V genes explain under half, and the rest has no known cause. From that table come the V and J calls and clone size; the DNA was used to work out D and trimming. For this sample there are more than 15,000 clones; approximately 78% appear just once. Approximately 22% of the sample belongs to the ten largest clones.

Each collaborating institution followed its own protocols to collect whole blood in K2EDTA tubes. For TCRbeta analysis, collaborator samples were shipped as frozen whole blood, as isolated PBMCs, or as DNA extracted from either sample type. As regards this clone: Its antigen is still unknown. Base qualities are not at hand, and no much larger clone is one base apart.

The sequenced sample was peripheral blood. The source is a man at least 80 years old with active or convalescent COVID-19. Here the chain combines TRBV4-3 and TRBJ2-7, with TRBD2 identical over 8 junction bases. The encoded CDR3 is CASSRVAGSSYEQYF. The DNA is TGCGCCAGCAGCCGAGTAGCGGGGAGCTCCTACGAGCAGTACTTC.